This T cell receptor beta chain was identified in a study of CD4 T cells in relation to SARS-CoV-2 and coronaviruses. On the study more broadly: After roughly 11 days of antigen culture, PBMC TCR beta CDR3s were sequenced.

On this clone: The antigen remains undetermined.

TCRdb keeps only in-frame clones here, not all; method: immunoSEQ multiplex PCR. The profile shows some 20,000 clones, about 70% of them singletons. Study-level results: Each donor contributed either pre-pandemic or post-infection samples, not both.

The CDR3 contains 15 residues. Germline V gene lookup returns CDR1 MDHEN and CDR2 SYDVKM. The V segment lost 7 bases and the J segment 3 bases; nucleotides outside the gene matches: 8. The unexposed donors gave CD4+ T cells in about 2011-2018, prior to COVID-19. Isolation of CD4+ T cells took place after less than 13 days in culture. Cells permitting, SARS-CoV-2 S/N and four cold-coronavirus spikes were tested on unexposed-donor CD4+ T cells. This sequence originates from a human donor in good health. The source material was CD4+ T cells from PBMCs, cultured in vitro. This chain uses TRBV28 with TRBJ1-5, with 8 nucleotides matching TRBD1. CDR3 loop: CASNSRTGINQPQHF. CDR3 DNA sequence: TGTGCCAGCAATTCCCGGACAGGGATCAATCAGCCCCAGCATTTT.